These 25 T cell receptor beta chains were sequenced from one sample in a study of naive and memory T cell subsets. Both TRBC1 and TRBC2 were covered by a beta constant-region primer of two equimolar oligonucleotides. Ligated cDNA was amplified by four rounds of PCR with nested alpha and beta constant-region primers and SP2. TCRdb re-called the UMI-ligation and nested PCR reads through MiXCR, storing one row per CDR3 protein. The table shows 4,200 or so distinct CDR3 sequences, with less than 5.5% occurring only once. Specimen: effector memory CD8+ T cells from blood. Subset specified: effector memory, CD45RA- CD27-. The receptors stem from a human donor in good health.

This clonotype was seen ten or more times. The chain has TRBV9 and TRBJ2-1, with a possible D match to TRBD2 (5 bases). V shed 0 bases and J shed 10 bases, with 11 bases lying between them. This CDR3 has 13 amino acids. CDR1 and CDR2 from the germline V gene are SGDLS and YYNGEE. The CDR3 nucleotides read TGTGCCAGCAGCGTAGGGCAAAGCGGAGAGCAGTTCTTC. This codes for CASSVGQSGEQFF.

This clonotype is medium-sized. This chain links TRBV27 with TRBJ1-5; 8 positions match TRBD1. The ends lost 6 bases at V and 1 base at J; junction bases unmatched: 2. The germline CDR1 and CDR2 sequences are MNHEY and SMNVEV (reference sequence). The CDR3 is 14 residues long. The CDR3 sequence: CASRQGASNQPQHF. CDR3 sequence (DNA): TGTGCCAGCAGGCAGGGGGCGAGCAATCAGCCCCAGCATTTT.

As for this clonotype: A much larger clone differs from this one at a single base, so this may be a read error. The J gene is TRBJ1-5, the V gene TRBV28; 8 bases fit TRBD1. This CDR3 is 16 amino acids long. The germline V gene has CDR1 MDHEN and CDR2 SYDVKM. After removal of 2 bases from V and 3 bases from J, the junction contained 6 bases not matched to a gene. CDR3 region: CASSLGAGGDNQPQHF. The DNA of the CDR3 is TGTGCCAGCAGTTTAGGGGCAGGGGGCGACAATCAGCCCCAGCATTTT.

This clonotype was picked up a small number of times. The chain's CDR3 is CSVEDPASASNEQYF. The CDR3 DNA reads TGCAGCGTTGAAGATCCGGCTAGCGCTTCCAACGAGCAGTACTTC. The chain combines TRBV29-1 with TRBJ2-7; D is possibly TRBD2 (6 bases). CDR3 length: 15 amino acids. Germline V CDR1 and CDR2: SQVTM, ANQGSEA. Trimming removed 0 bases at V and 5 bases at J, with 17 bases between.

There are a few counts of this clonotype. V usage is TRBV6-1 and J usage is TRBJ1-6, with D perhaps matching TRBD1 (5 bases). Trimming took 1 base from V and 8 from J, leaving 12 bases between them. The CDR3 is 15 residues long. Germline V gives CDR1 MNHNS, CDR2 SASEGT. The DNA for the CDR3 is TGTGCCAGCAGTGAAGGTTCGGAGGGGCATTCACCCCTCCACTTT. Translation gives CASSEGSEGHSPLHF.

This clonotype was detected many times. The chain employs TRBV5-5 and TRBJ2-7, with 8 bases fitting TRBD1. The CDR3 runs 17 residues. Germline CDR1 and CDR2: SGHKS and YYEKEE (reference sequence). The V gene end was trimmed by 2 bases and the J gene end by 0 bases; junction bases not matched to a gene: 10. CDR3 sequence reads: CASSFWRDRGFSYEQYF. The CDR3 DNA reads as TGTGCCAGCAGCTTCTGGAGAGACAGGGGCTTCTCCTACGAGCAGTACTTC.

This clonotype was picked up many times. The CDR3 sequence is CSVPWTWETPYNEQFF. CDR3 DNA: TGCAGCGTTCCTTGGACCTGGGAGACTCCCTACAATGAGCAGTTCTTC. This chain links TRBV29-1 with TRBJ2-1; perhaps TRBD2 as D (5 bases). Trimming removed 5 bases at V and 2 bases at J, with 19 bases between. CDR3 length: 16 amino acids. The germline gives CDR1 SQVTM, CDR2 ANQGSEA.

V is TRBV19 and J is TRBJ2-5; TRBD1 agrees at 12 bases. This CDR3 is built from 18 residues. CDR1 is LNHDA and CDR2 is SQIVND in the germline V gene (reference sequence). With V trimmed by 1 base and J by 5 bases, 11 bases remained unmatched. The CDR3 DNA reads TGTGCCAGTAGTATAGGGCCGGGACAGGGGGCGCAATGGGAGACCCAGTACTTC. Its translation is CASSIGPGQGAQWETQYF. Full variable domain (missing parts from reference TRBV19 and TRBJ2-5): DGGITQSPKYLFRKEGQNVTLSCEQNLNHDAMYWYRQDPGQGLRLIYYSQIVNDFQKGDIAEGYSVSREKKESFPLTVTSAQKNPTAFYLCASSIGPGQGAQWETQYFGPGTRLLVL.

This CDR3 is CCVRQGDTEAFF. CDR3 DNA sequence: TGCTGTGTTAGACAGGGGGACACTGAAGCTTTCTTT. The chain employs TRBV20-1 and TRBJ1-1; 9 bases agree with TRBD1. The CDR3 length is 12 residues. The germline CDR1 and CDR2 sequences are DFQATT and SNEGSKA (reference sequence).

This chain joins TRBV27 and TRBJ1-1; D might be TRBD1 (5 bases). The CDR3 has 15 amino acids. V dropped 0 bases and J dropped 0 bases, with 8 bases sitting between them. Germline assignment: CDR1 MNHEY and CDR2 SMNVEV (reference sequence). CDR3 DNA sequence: TGTGCCAGCAGTTTATCCCGGGGGGTGAACACTGAAGCTTTCTTT. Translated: CASSLSRGVNTEAFF.

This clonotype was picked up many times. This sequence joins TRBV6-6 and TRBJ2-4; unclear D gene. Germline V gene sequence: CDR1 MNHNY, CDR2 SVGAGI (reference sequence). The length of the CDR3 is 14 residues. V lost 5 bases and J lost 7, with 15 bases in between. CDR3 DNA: TGTGCCAGCAGTCCCCAATCCGGTGGGAACATTCAGTACTTC. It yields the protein CASSPQSGGNIQYF.

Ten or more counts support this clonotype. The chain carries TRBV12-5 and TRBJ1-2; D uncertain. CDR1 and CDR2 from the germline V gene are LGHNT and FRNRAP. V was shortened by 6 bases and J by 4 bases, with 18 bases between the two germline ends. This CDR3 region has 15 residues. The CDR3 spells CASGEPLTEGYGYTF. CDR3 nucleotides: TGTGCTAGTGGAGAGCCTCTTACAGAAGGCTATGGCTACACCTTC.

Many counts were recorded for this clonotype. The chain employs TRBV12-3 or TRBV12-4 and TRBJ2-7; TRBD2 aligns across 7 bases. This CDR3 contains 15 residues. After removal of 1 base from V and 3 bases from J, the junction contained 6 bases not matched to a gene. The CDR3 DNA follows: TGTGCCAGCAGTTTAGGCGGGAGCACACTCTACGAGCAGTACTTC. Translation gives CASSLGGSTLYEQYF.

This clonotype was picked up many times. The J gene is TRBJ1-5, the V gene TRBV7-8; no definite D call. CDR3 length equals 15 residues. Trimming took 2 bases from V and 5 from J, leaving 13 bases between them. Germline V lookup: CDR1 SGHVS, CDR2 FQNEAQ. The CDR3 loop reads CASSLYLGADQPQHF. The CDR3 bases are TGTGCCAGCAGCTTATATTTAGGTGCGGATCAGCCCCAGCATTTT.

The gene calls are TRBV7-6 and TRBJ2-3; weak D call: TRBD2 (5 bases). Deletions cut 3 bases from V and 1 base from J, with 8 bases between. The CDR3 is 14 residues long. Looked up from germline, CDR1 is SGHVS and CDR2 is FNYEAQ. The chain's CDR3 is CASSFRERTDTQYF. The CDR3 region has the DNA TGTGCCAGCAGCTTCCGGGAACGCACAGATACGCAGTATTTT.

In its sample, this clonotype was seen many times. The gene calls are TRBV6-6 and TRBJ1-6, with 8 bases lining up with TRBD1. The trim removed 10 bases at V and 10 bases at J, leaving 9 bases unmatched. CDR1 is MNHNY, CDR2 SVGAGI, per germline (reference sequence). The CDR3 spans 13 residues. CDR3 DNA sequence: TGTGCCACCGCGGACAGGGCGGAATCACCCCTCCACTTT. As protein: CATADRAESPLHF.

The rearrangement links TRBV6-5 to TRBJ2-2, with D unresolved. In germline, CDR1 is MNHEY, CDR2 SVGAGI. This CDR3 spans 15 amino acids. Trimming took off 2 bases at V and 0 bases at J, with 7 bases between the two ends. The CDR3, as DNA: TGTGCCAGCAGTTACACCAACACGAACACCGGGGAGCTGTTTTTT. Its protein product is CASSYTNTNTGELFF.

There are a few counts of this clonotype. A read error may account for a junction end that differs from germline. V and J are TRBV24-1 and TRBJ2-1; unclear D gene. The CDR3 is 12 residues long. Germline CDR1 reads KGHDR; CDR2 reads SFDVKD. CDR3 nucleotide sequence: TGTGCCACCAGTGATTACGGTCGTCTGATGATCTTC. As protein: CATSDYGRLMIF.

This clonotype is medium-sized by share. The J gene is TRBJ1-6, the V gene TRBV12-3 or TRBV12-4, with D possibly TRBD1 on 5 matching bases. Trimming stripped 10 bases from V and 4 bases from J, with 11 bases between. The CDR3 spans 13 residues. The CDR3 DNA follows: TGTGCCACGTCCGGGACGTATAATTCACCCCTCCACTTT. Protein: CATSGTYNSPLHF.

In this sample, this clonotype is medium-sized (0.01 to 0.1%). The CDR3, as DNA: TGCGCCAGCAGCCAAGAATCCGGGACAGGGGGGTATGAGCAGTTCTTC. The encoded protein is CASSQESGTGGYEQFF. J is TRBJ2-1 and V is TRBV4-3, with 11 bases fitting TRBD1. J gave up 8 bases and V 0 bases, and 6 bases lay outside the gene matches. The CDR3 has 16 amino acids. Germline CDR1 and CDR2: LGHNA and YSLEER.

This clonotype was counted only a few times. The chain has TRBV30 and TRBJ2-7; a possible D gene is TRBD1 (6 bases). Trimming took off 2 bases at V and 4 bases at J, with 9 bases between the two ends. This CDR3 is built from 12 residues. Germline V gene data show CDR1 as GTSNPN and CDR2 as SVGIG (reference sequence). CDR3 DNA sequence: TGTGCCTGGAGTCCTCAGGGGTACGAGCAGTACTTC. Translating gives CAWSPQGYEQYF.

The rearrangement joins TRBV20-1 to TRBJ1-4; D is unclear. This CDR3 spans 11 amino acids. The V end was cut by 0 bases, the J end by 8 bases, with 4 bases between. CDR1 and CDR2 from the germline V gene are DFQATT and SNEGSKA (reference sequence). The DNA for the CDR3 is TGCAGTGCTAGAGATGGGGAAAAACTGTTTTTT. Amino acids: CSARDGEKLFF.

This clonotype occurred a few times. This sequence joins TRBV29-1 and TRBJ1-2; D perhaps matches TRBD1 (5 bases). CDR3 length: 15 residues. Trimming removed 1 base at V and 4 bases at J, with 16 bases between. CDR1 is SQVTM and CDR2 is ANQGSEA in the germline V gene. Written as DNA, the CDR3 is TGCAGCGTTGAAGGTGAGGGGCTCGGGTTCTATGGCTACACCTTC. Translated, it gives CSVEGEGLGFYGYTF.

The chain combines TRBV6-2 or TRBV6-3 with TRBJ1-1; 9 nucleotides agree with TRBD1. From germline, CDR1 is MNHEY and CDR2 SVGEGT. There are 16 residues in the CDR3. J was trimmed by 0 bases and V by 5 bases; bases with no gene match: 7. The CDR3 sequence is CASSTGQGHMNTEAFF. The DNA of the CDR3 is TGTGCCAGCAGTACGGGACAGGGCCATATGAACACTGAAGCTTTCTTT.

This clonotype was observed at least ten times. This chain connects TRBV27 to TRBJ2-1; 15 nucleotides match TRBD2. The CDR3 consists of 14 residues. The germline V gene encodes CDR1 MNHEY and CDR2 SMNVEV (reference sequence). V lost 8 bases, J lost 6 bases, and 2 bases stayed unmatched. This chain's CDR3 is CASRTSGRGNEQFF. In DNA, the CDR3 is TGTGCCAGCCGGACTAGCGGGAGGGGCAATGAGCAGTTCTTC.